One sample yielded the 16 T cell receptor beta chains listed below, sequenced in a study of blood T cell repertoires in COVID-19. Clones were sequenced by immunoSEQ multiplex PCR, and TCRdb holds only the in-frame ones, with some missing. Here the sample spans roughly 250,000 clones, more than 75% being singletons. The sample was PBMCs or T cells enriched from blood (not recorded which). Source of these receptors: a woman aged 50 to 65 who had recovered from COVID-19.

V is TRBV7-2 and J is TRBJ1-1; a weak D match, TRBD1 (6 bases). The length of the CDR3 is 16 residues. In germline, CDR1 is SGHTA, CDR2 FQGNSA. Trimming took off 5 bases at V and 1 base at J, with 17 bases between the two ends. DNA for the CDR3: TGTGCCAGCAGCCCCCCAGGTTTCAGGGGGAACACTGAAGCTTTCTTT. Residues: CASSPPGFRGNTEAFF.

V and J are TRBV5-1 and TRBJ2-7; possible D gene TRBD2, 6 bases. Germline V lookup: CDR1 SGHRS, CDR2 YFSETQ. The CDR3 has 13 residues. V shed 0 bases and J shed 7 bases, with 11 bases lying between them. Here the CDR3 DNA reads TGCGCCAGCAGCTTGGCCCAGGAGGGAGAGCAGTACTTC. Protein product: CASSLAQEGEQYF. The full variable domain, rest sourced from reference TRBV5-1 and TRBJ2-7, is KAGVTQTPRYLIKTRGQQVTLSCSPISGHRSVSWYQQTPGQGLQFLFEYFSETQRNKGNFPGRFSGRQFSNSRSEMNVSTLELGDSALYLCASSLAQEGEQYFGPGTRLTVT.

This chain connects TRBV9 to TRBJ1-1, with 7 positions matching TRBD1. The CDR3 is 15 amino acids. After removal of 3 bases from V and 3 bases from J, the junction contained 8 bases not matched to a gene. Germline-derived CDR1 and CDR2 are SGDLS and YYNGEE. This CDR3 is CASSGYRDSDTEAFF. The CDR3 DNA sequence: TGTGCCAGCAGCGGTTACAGGGACAGCGACACTGAAGCTTTCTTT.

The CDR3 nucleotides are TGCGCCAGCAGCCAAGGGACTAGCGGTGAGACCCAGTACTTC. Translation: CASSQGTSGETQYF. V usage is TRBV4-3 and J usage is TRBJ2-5, with 10 bases lining up with TRBD2. The CDR3 runs 14 residues. Looked up from germline, CDR1 is LGHNA and CDR2 is YSLEER. The V segment lost 1 base and the J segment 5 bases; nucleotides outside the gene matches: 1.

The chain links TRBV19 to TRBJ1-5; tentative D call: TRBD1 (5 bases). There are 14 residues in the CDR3. V dropped 3 bases and J dropped 5 bases, with 11 bases sitting between them. Per germline, CDR1 LNHDA and CDR2 SQIVND (reference sequence). As DNA, the CDR3 is TGTGCCAGTAGTATGAGAACAGGATATCAGCCCCAGCATTTT. It specifies CASSMRTGYQPQHF.

J is TRBJ1-1 and V is TRBV7-3, with no clear D. CDR3 length: 13 amino acids. The V end lost 4 bases, the J end lost 3 bases, and 9 bases lay between the germline ends. From germline, CDR1 is SGHTA and CDR2 FQGTGA. The CDR3 reads CASSWSGDTEAFF. DNA of the CDR3: TGTGCCAGCAGCTGGAGCGGGGACACTGAAGCTTTCTTT.

V usage is TRBV19 and J usage is TRBJ1-2, with a tentative D call TRBD1 (5 bases). The CDR3 extends over 15 amino acids. Germline V lookup: CDR1 LNHDA, CDR2 SQIVND (reference sequence). Trimming shortened V by 8 bases and J by 0 bases, and 16 bases separated the two germline ends. CDR3 in amino acids: CASLNSGTSNYGYTF. CDR3 in DNA: TGTGCCAGTTTGAACTCAGGGACTTCTAACTATGGCTACACCTTC.

The V call is TRBV10-3, the J call TRBJ2-1, with 7 bases aligning to TRBD2. CDR1 is ENHRY and CDR2 is SYGVKD in the germline V gene. With V trimmed by 0 bases and J by 2 bases, 4 bases remained unmatched. CDR3 length: 16 amino acids. Here the CDR3 DNA reads TGTGCCATCAGTGAGTCGGGCGGGAGCGCCTACAATGAGCAGTTCTTC. Protein product: CAISESGGSAYNEQFF.

The chain carries TRBV19 and TRBJ2-2; TRBD2 matches 8 bases. Germline V gene data show CDR1 as LNHDA and CDR2 as SQIVND (reference sequence). The CDR3 length is 16 residues. J gave up 4 bases and V 5 bases, and 9 bases lay outside the gene matches. The CDR3, as DNA: TGTGCCAGTAGTCCATACAGCGGGAGCGGCACCGGGGAGCTGTTTTTT. This sequence encodes CASSPYSGSGTGELFF.

The V call is TRBV7-9, the J call TRBJ2-1; tentatively, D is TRBD2 (5 bases). This CDR3 is built from 14 residues. Germline lookup yields CDR1 SEHNR and CDR2 FQNEAQ (reference sequence). The ends were cut back, 2 bases at V and 14 bases at J, with 19 bases in the middle. Here the CDR3 reads CASSLSQERIRKFF. CDR3 DNA: TGTGCCAGCAGCTTAAGCCAGGAGCGGATTAGGAAGTTCTTC.

J is TRBJ2-1 and V is TRBV7-6; 11 positions match TRBD2. The CDR3 spans 18 residues. Trimming at V came to 1 base and at J to 5 bases, leaving 10 bases not matched to a gene. Germline CDR1 reads SGHVS; CDR2 reads FNYEAQ. The CDR3 region is CASSLGPRGGLADNEQFF. The CDR3 region has the DNA TGTGCCAGCAGCTTAGGTCCCCGGGGGGGACTAGCGGACAATGAGCAGTTCTTC.

The chain links TRBV3-1 (or the pseudogene TRBV3-2) to TRBJ1-3; D may be TRBD1 (5 bases). The V end lost 6 bases, the J end lost 0 bases, and 15 bases lay between the germline ends. The CDR3 length is 16 residues. The germline gives CDR1 LGHDT, CDR2 YNNKEL (reference sequence). The CDR3 bases are TGTGCCAGCAGGGAAGGTGGGGGGACCTCTGGAAACACCATATATTTT. This encodes CASREGGGTSGNTIYF.

The chain employs TRBV19 and TRBJ2-3, with a tentative D call TRBD2 (5 bases). The CDR3 covers 14 residues. From germline, CDR1 is LNHDA and CDR2 SQIVND (reference sequence). Trimming stripped 3 bases from V and 0 bases from J, with 7 bases between. CDR3 in amino acids: CASSIEGSTDTQYF. The CDR3 bases are TGTGCCAGTAGTATTGAGGGTAGCACAGATACGCAGTATTTT.

The CDR3 DNA reads TGTGCCAGCAGCCACTTGACCGGGACAGACTCCTACGAGCAGTACTTC. Its translation is CASSHLTGTDSYEQYF. The rearrangement joins TRBV3-1 (or the pseudogene TRBV3-2) to TRBJ2-7, with 7 bases lining up with TRBD1. Germline assignment: CDR1 LGHDT and CDR2 YNNKEL (reference sequence). J was trimmed by 0 bases and V by 3 bases; bases with no gene match: 8. The CDR3 has 16 amino acids.

The gene calls are TRBV5-5 and TRBJ2-5, with 8 bases matching TRBD1. The CDR3 is 17 residues long. CDR1 is SGHKS, CDR2 YYEKEE, per germline (reference sequence). The V and J ends lost 3 bases and 2 bases, in that order; junction bases with no gene match: 12. The CDR3: CASSSIQPRQGQETQYF. The CDR3 DNA follows: TGTGCCAGCAGCTCAATACAACCAAGACAGGGGCAAGAGACCCAGTACTTC.

This rearrangement joins TRBV25-1 to TRBJ2-3, with D possibly TRBD1 on 6 matching bases. Germline CDR1 is MGHDK and CDR2 is SYGVNS. Trimming cost V 8 bases and J 4 bases, with 19 bases left between them. The CDR3 has 15 residues. DNA for the CDR3: TGTGCCAGCGCTCCCTCGACAGGAGGCGCAGATACGCAGTATTTT. Protein: CASAPSTGGADTQYF.